These T cell receptor beta chains were read from a single sample in a study of blood T cell repertoires in COVID-19. The repertoire was sequenced with immunoSEQ multiplex PCR; TCRdb's copy has only in-frame clones and lacks some. The sample holds around 70,000 clones, roughly nine tenths seen once. Source material: peripheral blood. The receptors were gathered from a man in his fifties or sixties with COVID-19, enrolled during active disease. CDR3s include the opening cysteine and the closing phenylalanine or tryptophan. Fields, in order: CDR3 protein, CDR3 DNA, D gene, V gene, clone size, J gene. D genes are given only for firm matches. Size values are once, few and many counts, or a class for expanded clones, and some rows have none.

CDR3: CASRGGTYEQYF; DNA: TGTGCCAGCAGGGGGGGAACCTACGAGCAGTACTTC; D: -; V: TRBV28; size: -; J: TRBJ2-7
CDR3: CASSSTPGNEQFF; DNA: TGTGCCAGCAGCTCAACCCCGGGGAATGAGCAGTTCTTC; D: -; V: TRBV7-6; size: -; J: TRBJ2-1
CDR3: CASSRTGDTEAFF; DNA: TGTGCCAGTAGCAGGACAGGGGATACTGAAGCTTTCTTT; D: TRBD1; V: TRBV19; size: -; J: TRBJ1-1
CDR3: CASSETAGFGYTF; DNA: TGTGCCAGCAGTGAAACGGCAGGGTTTGGCTACACCTTC; D: -; V: TRBV6-1; size: -; J: TRBJ1-2
CDR3: CASSIYPGGFGELFF; DNA: TGTGCCAGTAGTATTTATCCAGGGGGTTTCGGGGAGCTGTTTTTT; D: TRBD1; V: TRBV19; size: -; J: TRBJ2-2
CDR3: CASSQVVSLQGKNSDEQFF; DNA: TGCGCCAGCAGCCAAGTGGTAAGTCTACAGGGGAAAAACAGCGATGAGCAGTTCTTC; D: TRBD1; V: TRBV4-1; size: once; J: TRBJ2-1
CDR3: CASSSGLAGVGTDTQYF; DNA: TGTGCCAGCAGCTCTGGACTAGCGGGAGTGGGCACAGATACGCAGTATTTT; D: TRBD2; V: TRBV13; size: -; J: TRBJ2-3
CDR3: CASSLAGEFGYTF; DNA: TGCGCCAGCAGCTTGGCAGGGGAATTTGGCTACACCTTC; D: -; V: TRBV5-1; size: few; J: TRBJ1-2
CDR3: CASSFSPGGLHEQYF; DNA: TGTGCCAGCAGCTTCAGCCCAGGGGGCCTGCACGAGCAGTACTTC; D: TRBD1; V: TRBV5-6; size: -; J: TRBJ2-7
CDR3: CAWSGGQGAGELFF; DNA: TGTGCCTGGAGTGGCGGACAGGGGGCGGGGGAGCTGTTTTTT; D: TRBD1; V: TRBV30; size: few; J: TRBJ2-2
CDR3: CASSLGGAKLFF; DNA: TGTGCCAGCAGTTTGGGGGGGGCTAAACTGTTTTTT; D: -; V: TRBV12-3/TRBV12-4; size: few; J: TRBJ1-4
CDR3: CASRDSTREKLFF; DNA: TGTGCCAGCCGGGACAGTACTCGCGAAAAACTGTTTTTT; D: TRBD1; V: TRBV28; size: -; J: TRBJ1-4
CDR3: CASSFIAGSTDTQYF; DNA: TGTGCCAGCAGCTTCATAGCGGGAAGCACAGATACGCAGTATTTT; D: TRBD2; V: TRBV9; size: -; J: TRBJ2-3
CDR3: CASSLAGGGGNEQFF; DNA: TGTGCCAGCAGCCTAGCGGGAGGCGGAGGGAATGAGCAGTTCTTC; D: TRBD2; V: TRBV9; size: -; J: TRBJ2-1
CDR3: CASSQGHNEKLFF; DNA: TGTGCCAGCAGTCAGGGACATAATGAAAAACTGTTTTTT; D: -; V: TRBV11-2; size: once; J: TRBJ1-4
CDR3: CASSAGDNQPQHF; DNA: TGCGCCAGCAGTGCGGGGGACAATCAGCCCCAGCATTTT; D: -; V: TRBV10-1; size: -; J: TRBJ1-5
CDR3: CASSSRMGLWVHNEQFF; DNA: TGTGCCAGCAGCTCCCGAATGGGACTATGGGTCCACAATGAGCAGTTCTTC; D: TRBD2; V: TRBV7-9; size: -; J: TRBJ2-1
CDR3: CASSQHRDNEQFF; DNA: TGTGCCAGCAGTCAACACAGGGACAATGAGCAGTTCTTC; D: -; V: TRBV7-2; size: -; J: TRBJ2-1
CDR3: CASSIRERTEAFF; DNA: TGTGCCAGTAGTATCCGAGAGAGGACTGAAGCTTTCTTT; D: -; V: TRBV19; size: once; J: TRBJ1-1
CDR3: CASSSGDRRGNSPLHF; DNA: TGTGCCAGCAGCTCGGGGGACAGGAGAGGGAATTCACCCCTCCACTTT; D: TRBD1; V: TRBV7-2; size: -; J: TRBJ1-6
CDR3: CASSQGGPGYTF; DNA: TGTGCCAGCAGTCAAGGGGGACCTGGCTACACCTTC; D: -; V: TRBV5-5; size: -; J: TRBJ1-2
CDR3: CASSQVREGVDTEAFF; DNA: TGCGCCAGCAGCCAAGTCCGGGAAGGTGTCGACACTGAAGCTTTCTTT; D: -; V: TRBV4-3; size: -; J: TRBJ1-1
CDR3: CASSLRGGESHYEQYF; DNA: TGTGCCAGCAGTTTAAGGGGGGGAGAATCCCACTACGAGCAGTACTTC; D: -; V: TRBV28; size: -; J: TRBJ2-7
CDR3: CASSLRLAGSTDTQYF; DNA: TGCGCCAGCAGCTTGCGACTAGCGGGGAGCACAGATACGCAGTATTTT; D: TRBD2; V: TRBV5-1; size: -; J: TRBJ2-3
CDR3: CASSEQVNYGYTF; DNA: TGCGCCAGCAGTGAACAGGTGAACTATGGCTACACCTTC; D: -; V: TRBV5-1; size: -; J: TRBJ1-2
CDR3: CASSLGSLNQPQHF; DNA: TGTGCCAGCAGTTTGGGCAGTCTCAATCAGCCCCAGCATTTT; D: -; V: TRBV27; size: -; J: TRBJ1-5
CDR3: CASSTTSGSINEQFF; DNA: TGTGCCAGTAGTACGACTAGCGGGAGTATCAATGAGCAGTTCTTC; D: TRBD2; V: TRBV19; size: -; J: TRBJ2-1
CDR3: CASSPPSLDEQFF; DNA: TGTGCCAGCTCACCACCTAGTTTAGATGAGCAGTTCTTC; D: -; V: TRBV18; size: few; J: TRBJ2-1
CDR3: CASSEGQGYGYTF; DNA: TGTGCCAGCAGTGAAGGTCAGGGATACGGCTACACCTTC; D: -; V: TRBV6-1; size: -; J: TRBJ1-2
CDR3: CASSIGDTQYF; DNA: TGTGCCAGCAGCATCGGAGATACGCAGTATTTT; D: -; V: TRBV5-4; size: -; J: TRBJ2-3
CDR3: CASSYSLDYADEQFF; DNA: TGTGCCAGCAGTTACTCGTTGGACTACGCGGATGAGCAGTTCTTC; D: -; V: TRBV6-5; size: -; J: TRBJ2-1
CDR3: CASSQEARGTYGYTF; DNA: TGTGCCAGCAGCCAAGAAGCCAGGGGGACATATGGCTACACCTTC; D: TRBD1; V: TRBV4-2; size: -; J: TRBJ1-2
CDR3: CASSEDMNSPLHF; DNA: TGTGCCAGCAGTGAAGACATGAATTCACCCCTCCACTTT; D: -; V: TRBV2; size: once; J: TRBJ1-6
CDR3: CASSLGGTLNEQFF; DNA: TGCGCCAGCAGCTTGGGTGGGACTCTCAATGAGCAGTTCTTC; D: -; V: TRBV5-1; size: -; J: TRBJ2-1
CDR3: CASSPQGYEQYF; DNA: TGTGCCAGCAGTCCACAGGGCTACGAGCAGTACTTC; D: -; V: TRBV6-2/TRBV6-3; size: -; J: TRBJ2-7
CDR3: CASSLGQNTEAFF; DNA: TGTGCCAGCAGCTTAGGTCAGAACACTGAAGCTTTCTTT; D: -; V: TRBV7-2; size: -; J: TRBJ1-1
CDR3: CASSADRGEDTQYF; DNA: TGCGCCAGCAGCGCGGACAGGGGCGAGGATACGCAGTATTTT; D: TRBD1; V: TRBV5-1; size: -; J: TRBJ2-3
CDR3: CASSLDLPGVNTEAFF; DNA: TGCGCCAGCAGTCTCGACCTCCCCGGGGTGAACACTGAAGCTTTCTTT; D: -; V: TRBV23-1; size: -; J: TRBJ1-1
CDR3: CATSGPSGNQPQHF; DNA: TGTGCCACCAGTGGTCCGTCGGGCAATCAGCCCCAGCATTTT; D: -; V: TRBV24-1; size: -; J: TRBJ1-5
CDR3: CATSRGPAGGPQDIQYF; DNA: TGTGCCACCAGCAGAGGTCCAGCGGGAGGGCCGCAGGACATTCAGTACTTC; D: TRBD2; V: TRBV15; size: -; J: TRBJ2-4
CDR3: CASSRRTGGMETQYF; DNA: TGTGCCAGCAGTCGTCGGACAGGGGGGATGGAGACCCAGTACTTC; D: TRBD1; V: TRBV5-6; size: -; J: TRBJ2-5
CDR3: CASSWRARGPRTGELFF; DNA: TGTGCCAGCAGCTGGAGGGCCCGAGGGCCGAGAACCGGGGAGCTGTTTTTT; D: -; V: TRBV13; size: -; J: TRBJ2-2
CDR3: CASSFPSSGNEQFF; DNA: TGTGCCAGCAGTTTTCCCAGTTCGGGAAATGAGCAGTTCTTC; D: -; V: TRBV28; size: -; J: TRBJ2-1
CDR3: CASSQTQAVEAFF; DNA: TGTGCCAGCAGCCAAACACAGGCGGTTGAAGCTTTCTTT; D: -; V: TRBV11-2; size: -; J: TRBJ1-1
CDR3: CASSSGLAGVLQETQYF; DNA: TGCGCCAGCAGCTCGGGACTAGCGGGAGTGTTACAAGAGACCCAGTACTTC; D: TRBD2; V: TRBV5-1; size: -; J: TRBJ2-5
CDR3: CASSQDEMAGSLYNEQFF; DNA: TGCGCCAGCAGCCAAGACGAGATGGCAGGGTCCCTTTACAATGAGCAGTTCTTC; D: -; V: TRBV4-3; size: -; J: TRBJ2-1
CDR3: CASSQERFLSSGNTIYF; DNA: TGCGCCAGCAGCCAAGAGCGGTTCCTGAGCTCTGGAAACACCATATATTTT; D: -; V: TRBV4-3; size: -; J: TRBJ1-3